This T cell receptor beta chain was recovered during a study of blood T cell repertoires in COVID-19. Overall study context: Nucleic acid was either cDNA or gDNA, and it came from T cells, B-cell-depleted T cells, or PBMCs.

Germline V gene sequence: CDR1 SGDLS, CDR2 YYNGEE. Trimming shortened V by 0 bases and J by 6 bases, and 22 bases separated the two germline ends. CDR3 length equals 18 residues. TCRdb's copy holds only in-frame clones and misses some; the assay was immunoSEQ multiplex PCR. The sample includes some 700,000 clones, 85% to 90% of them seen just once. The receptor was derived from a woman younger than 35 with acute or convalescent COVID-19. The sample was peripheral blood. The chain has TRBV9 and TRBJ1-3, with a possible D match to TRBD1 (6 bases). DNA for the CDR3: TGTGCCAGCAGCGTAGCCGCAGCAGGGGCGGGTGAGGAAAACACCATATATTTT. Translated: CASSVAAAGAGEENTIYF. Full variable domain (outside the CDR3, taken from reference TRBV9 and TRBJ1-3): DSGVTQTPKHLITATGQRVTLRCSPRSGDLSVYWYQQSLDQGLQFLIQYYNGEERAKGNILERFSAQQFPDLHSELNLSSLELGDSALYFCASSVAAAGAGEENTIYFGEGSWLTVV.